This T cell receptor (beta chain) was sequenced in a study of Tregs in tolerant kidney transplant recipients. About this clone itself: The junction differs from germline at one of its ends, possibly a read error.

Unstimulated regulatory T cells (CD4+CD25+CD127-), CD4+CD25- non-regulatory cells, CD4 and CD8 cells were FACS-sorted from thawed PBMCs. CDR3 length: 13 amino acids. Germline CDR1 reads SSHAT; CDR2 reads FNYEAQ (reference sequence). Repertoires were generated with immunoSEQ multiplex PCR, while TCRdb's copy carries only in-frame clones and drops some. In the table there are about 100,000 clones, about 90% of which are singletons. The material was CD4+ T cells from blood, obtained before the transplant. The clonotype comes from a human donor who received a combined kidney and bone marrow transplant. This chain joins TRBV7-7 and TRBJ2-1; perhaps TRBD2 as D (5 bases). As DNA, the CDR3 is TGTGCCAGCAGCCTAGCCGGGGACAATGAGCAGTTCTTC. Its translation is CASSLAGDNEQFF.